The rows below give T cell receptor beta chains drawn from one sample of a study of T cells expressing NK-cell markers. Following a re-call of the 5' RACE reads, TCRdb has one entry per CDR3 protein and lacks DNA. Its table lists about 550,000 distinct CDR3 sequences. The sequenced material came from blood T cells: a sorted CD56 or NKG2C T cell subset, CD4+ or CD8+ T cells, or bulk PBMC T cells (not recorded which). The receptors originated from a man between 18 and 35 years old in good health. CDR3s include the opening cysteine and the closing phenylalanine or tryptophan. The listing skips clone size in some rows; elsewhere it reads once, few, many or a size class.

abundance: NA
j_gene: TRBJ1-4
v_gene: TRBV9
CDR3aa: CASSVGHEGEKLFF

abundance: NA
j_gene: TRBJ2-1
v_gene: TRBV29-1
CDR3aa: CSVEGSLAPSSYNEQFF

abundance: NA
j_gene: TRBJ1-1
v_gene: TRBV11-2
CDR3aa: CASSLRGGPLNTEAFF

abundance: NA
j_gene: TRBJ1-5
v_gene: TRBV9
CDR3aa: CASSVAGKANQPQHF

abundance: NA
j_gene: TRBJ2-1
v_gene: TRBV5-1
CDR3aa: CASSLVRTLATSEQFF

abundance: NA
j_gene: TRBJ2-3
v_gene: TRBV7-8
CDR3aa: CASSLGFASVTDTQYF

abundance: NA
j_gene: TRBJ2-1
v_gene: TRBV12-3/TRBV12-4
CDR3aa: CASSFRPTEQFF

abundance: NA
j_gene: TRBJ2-5
v_gene: TRBV27
CDR3aa: CASSSALRDLRETQYF

abundance: NA
j_gene: TRBJ1-3
v_gene: TRBV11-2
CDR3aa: CASSSLQGRDRSGNTIYF

abundance: NA
j_gene: TRBJ2-1
v_gene: TRBV11-2
CDR3aa: CASSGTGTSFYNEQFF

abundance: NA
j_gene: TRBJ1-6
v_gene: TRBV12-3/TRBV12-4
CDR3aa: CASSLTGTGGSPLHF

abundance: NA
j_gene: TRBJ2-7
v_gene: TRBV7-2
CDR3aa: CASSLDSRVYEQYF

abundance: NA
j_gene: TRBJ2-1
v_gene: TRBV24-1
CDR3aa: CATSDSSLDRVGRFF

abundance: NA
j_gene: TRBJ2-1
v_gene: TRBV10-3
CDR3aa: CAISELAGVGTNEQFF

abundance: NA
j_gene: TRBJ2-7
v_gene: TRBV7-3
CDR3aa: CASSSRQGGVQYF

abundance: NA
j_gene: TRBJ1-5
v_gene: TRBV7-7
CDR3aa: CASSLFLPGAGPISNQPQHF

abundance: NA
j_gene: TRBJ1-5
v_gene: TRBV20-1
CDR3aa: CSAHAPHQPQHF

abundance: NA
j_gene: TRBJ1-5
v_gene: TRBV7-8
CDR3aa: CASSPRTYSNQPQHF

abundance: NA
j_gene: TRBJ2-2
v_gene: TRBV28
CDR3aa: CASRRLDSFGTGELFF

abundance: NA
j_gene: TRBJ2-2
v_gene: TRBV5-1
CDR3aa: CASSLSNMNTGELFF

abundance: NA
j_gene: TRBJ2-5
v_gene: TRBV11-2
CDR3aa: CASSSGGGAVETQYF

abundance: NA
j_gene: TRBJ2-5
v_gene: TRBV27
CDR3aa: CASSLLSNRDTIQETQYF

abundance: NA
j_gene: TRBJ2-1
v_gene: TRBV7-9
CDR3aa: CASRRGSEQFF

abundance: NA
j_gene: TRBJ2-7
v_gene: TRBV4-3
CDR3aa: CASSQDLPGTVISHEQYF

abundance: NA
j_gene: TRBJ2-1
v_gene: TRBV20-1
CDR3aa: CSAVDRAAGTSSYNEQFF

abundance: NA
j_gene: TRBJ2-2
v_gene: TRBV29-1
CDR3aa: CSAEGLAPTAELFF

abundance: NA
j_gene: TRBJ2-1
v_gene: TRBV3-1
CDR3aa: CASSQDRLVAGEQFF

abundance: NA
j_gene: TRBJ2-7
v_gene: TRBV7-2
CDR3aa: CASSRVIGSYEQYF

abundance: NA
j_gene: TRBJ2-3
v_gene: TRBV12-3/TRBV12-4
CDR3aa: CASRAGLAHTDTQYF

abundance: NA
j_gene: TRBJ1-1
v_gene: TRBV10-3
CDR3aa: CAISGGTGTEAFF

abundance: NA
j_gene: TRBJ2-2
v_gene: TRBV5-1
CDR3aa: CASSPLEGIAGELFF

abundance: NA
j_gene: TRBJ2-5
v_gene: TRBV6-1
CDR3aa: CASSARLAAHSGAQYF

abundance: NA
j_gene: TRBJ2-7
v_gene: TRBV27
CDR3aa: CASSLSRGLAASYEQYF

abundance: NA
j_gene: TRBJ1-1
v_gene: TRBV24-1
CDR3aa: CATRGSDTEAFF

abundance: NA
j_gene: TRBJ2-1
v_gene: TRBV12-3/TRBV12-4
CDR3aa: CASSLAGARYSYNEQFF

abundance: medium-sized
j_gene: TRBJ2-3
v_gene: TRBV12-3/TRBV12-4
CDR3aa: CASSFHQSTDTQYF

abundance: NA
j_gene: TRBJ1-5
v_gene: TRBV29-1
CDR3aa: CSAGTSVGPQHF

abundance: NA
j_gene: TRBJ2-2
v_gene: TRBV20-1
CDR3aa: CSARDLGGELFF